Listed below are T cell receptor beta chains from one sample, sequenced in a study of blood T cell repertoires in COVID-19. Generated by immunoSEQ multiplex PCR, the TCRdb table keeps only in-frame clones and is missing some. The sample lists a few hundred thousand clones; around 90% were seen once. Sequencing was performed on PBMCs or T cells enriched from blood (not recorded which). The receptor set was obtained from a woman between 18 and 30 years old with acute COVID-19. Each CDR3 is given without its conserved first and last residue. D genes are given only for firm matches.

TRBJ2-1 | TRBD2 | TRBV11-2 | ASSFALAGAGPNEQF
TRBJ1-2 | - | TRBV5-1 | ASSLGGQANYGYT
TRBJ1-1 | - | TRBV14 | ASSQDRGETEAF
TRBJ2-7 | TRBD1 | TRBV3-1/TRBV3-2 | ASSQMAGGSYEQY
TRBJ2-2 | - | TRBV10-1 | ASSVAQGRAGELF
TRBJ2-7 | TRBD2 | TRBV30 | AWSVLAGGGYEQY
TRBJ2-1 | - | TRBV2 | ASSEGSGLNYNEQF
TRBJ1-1 | - | TRBV9 | ASSVGGGMGTEAF
TRBJ2-7 | TRBD2 | TRBV9 | ASSGGRASGNQEQY
TRBJ2-7 | TRBD1 | TRBV5-5 | ASSSGGYEQY
TRBJ1-3 | - | TRBV2 | ASSEFPGSKNTIY
TRBJ1-1 | TRBD1 | TRBV7-6 | ASRSRGRTEAF
TRBJ1-3 | TRBD1 | TRBV28 | ASSFFGQATGNTIY
TRBJ2-1 | - | TRBV5-1 | ASSLGQAPYNEQF
TRBJ1-5 | TRBD1 | TRBV29-1 | SVTRGPNQPQH
TRBJ1-5 | - | TRBV19 | ASSINSGAGQPQH
TRBJ2-1 | - | TRBV24-1 | ATSDYPGAGEDNEQF
TRBJ1-6 | - | TRBV6-5 | ASSYSPLNSPLH
TRBJ1-1 | - | TRBV11-3 | ASSLAGRGYPMNTEAF
TRBJ2-7 | - | TRBV12-3/TRBV12-4 | ASSSGNPHEQY
TRBJ2-3 | - | TRBV29-1 | SVVGVLMDTQY
TRBJ2-1 | TRBD2 | TRBV11-3 | ASSPTGGRAIDEQF
TRBJ2-1 | TRBD2 | TRBV14 | ASSCPSLAGGLNEQF
TRBJ1-4 | TRBD1 | TRBV7-9 | ASSPFRTGRNEKLF
TRBJ1-6 | - | TRBV13 | ASSPSLDSYNSPLH
TRBJ1-2 | - | TRBV7-2 | ASSLEGVNYGYT
TRBJ2-1 | - | TRBV7-2 | ASSLVGQGTMNEQF
TRBJ1-1 | - | TRBV15 | ATSRAQGPTEAF
TRBJ1-2 | - | TRBV12-3/TRBV12-4 | ASSLGTSRVA
TRBJ1-1 | - | TRBV18 | ASSPWGEPNTEAF
TRBJ1-1 | TRBD1 | TRBV28 | ASRSQAGGPWGTEAF
TRBJ2-7 | - | TRBV6-4 | ASIRSGLRREYEQY
TRBJ2-7 | TRBD2 | TRBV6-5 | ASSWGTSGRADEQY
TRBJ1-1 | - | TRBV29-1 | SAEAYRANTEAF
TRBJ2-2 | - | TRBV12-3/TRBV12-4 | ASRPGLTGELF
TRBJ1-1 | - | TRBV3-1/TRBV3-2 | ASSQGGGTEAF
TRBJ1-5 | - | TRBV5-1 | ASSLGLGRPQH
TRBJ2-3 | - | TRBV24-1 | ATSASGADTQY
TRBJ2-2 | TRBD2 | TRBV12-5 | ASGLVLAGANTGELF
TRBJ2-3 | - | TRBV7-9 | ASSLARGSTDTQY
TRBJ2-7 | - | TRBV11-2 | ASSTDPYEQY
TRBJ2-7 | TRBD1 | TRBV24-1 | ATSDSEGQDPLGNEQY
TRBJ2-4 | TRBD2 | TRBV4-1 | ASSQELRAGDLRNIQY
TRBJ1-6 | - | TRBV7-3 | ASSLGRGGSPLH
TRBJ2-1 | - | TRBV7-8 | ASGGDNEQF
TRBJ2-1 | - | TRBV12-3/TRBV12-4 | ASRRIAYNEQF
TRBJ1-4 | - | TRBV21-1 | ASSKVHQVRVGEKLF
TRBJ2-2 | TRBD2 | TRBV5-6 | ASTYLSREGGELF
TRBJ1-5 | - | TRBV28 | ASSDPGRGSQH
TRBJ2-1 | TRBD2 | TRBV11-2 | ASSPTWGGSVVNEQF
TRBJ2-7 | TRBD1 | TRBV5-1 | ASSLAGTGGYEQY
TRBJ2-5 | TRBD1 | TRBV27 | ASSSPGTAGETQY
TRBJ2-5 | - | TRBV5-4 | ASRLEEETQY
TRBJ2-4 | - | TRBV18 | ASSPQTATQDIQY
TRBJ1-4 | TRBD1 | TRBV27 | ASSLKDRFNEKLF
TRBJ1-1 | TRBD1 | TRBV7-3 | ASSFSPGGEAF
TRBJ2-1 | - | TRBV10-1 | ASSRSGSYNEQF
TRBJ2-1 | TRBD2 | TRBV7-9 | ASSSTVGGDPSYNEQF
TRBJ1-4 | - | TRBV27 | ASGPREKLF
TRBJ1-6 | - | TRBV25-1 | ASSGGQTLNSPLH